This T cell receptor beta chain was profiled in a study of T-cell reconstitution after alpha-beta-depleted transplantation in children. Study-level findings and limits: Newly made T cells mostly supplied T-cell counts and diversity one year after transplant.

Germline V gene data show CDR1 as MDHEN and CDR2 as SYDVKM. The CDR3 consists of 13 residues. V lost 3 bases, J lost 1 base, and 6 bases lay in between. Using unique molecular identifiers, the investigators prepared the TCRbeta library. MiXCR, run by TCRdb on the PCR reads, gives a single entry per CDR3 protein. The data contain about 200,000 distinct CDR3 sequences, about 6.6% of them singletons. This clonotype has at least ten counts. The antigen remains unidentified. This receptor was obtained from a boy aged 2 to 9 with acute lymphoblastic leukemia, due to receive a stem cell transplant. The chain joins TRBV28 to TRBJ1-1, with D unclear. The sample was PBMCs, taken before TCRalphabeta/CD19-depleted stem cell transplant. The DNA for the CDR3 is TGTGCCAGCAGTTTTGGAGGGAACACTGAAGCTTTCTTT. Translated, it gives CASSFGGNTEAFF.